This T cell receptor (beta chain) was identified in a study of cytomegalovirus exposure and HLA in healthy donors. Study-wide points: Sequencing probably produced one cluster of sequence variants that were highly shared. For presence/absence analyses, sequencing depth was assumed to be roughly uniform across donors.

The V gene end was trimmed by 6 bases and the J gene end by 2 bases; junction bases not matched to a gene: 8. The CDR3 consists of 15 residues. Germline V CDR1 and CDR2: SNHLY, FYNNEI. A remark on this clone: No antigen is known for it.

The study ran its PCR with 60 Vbeta and 13 Jbeta primers. Produced via immunoSEQ multiplex PCR; TCRdb's table is partial and in-frame only. The sample carries around 170,000 clones, approximately 80% recorded once. The clonotype was recovered from a woman aged 45-59 years in good health and CMV-seropositive. The J gene is TRBJ2-7, the V gene TRBV2, with TRBD1 identical over 9 bases. Input material: PBMCs. The chain's CDR3 is CASSVEGQGPYEQYF. The CDR3 DNA reads as TGTGCCAGCAGCGTGGAGGGACAGGGTCCCTACGAGCAGTACTTC.